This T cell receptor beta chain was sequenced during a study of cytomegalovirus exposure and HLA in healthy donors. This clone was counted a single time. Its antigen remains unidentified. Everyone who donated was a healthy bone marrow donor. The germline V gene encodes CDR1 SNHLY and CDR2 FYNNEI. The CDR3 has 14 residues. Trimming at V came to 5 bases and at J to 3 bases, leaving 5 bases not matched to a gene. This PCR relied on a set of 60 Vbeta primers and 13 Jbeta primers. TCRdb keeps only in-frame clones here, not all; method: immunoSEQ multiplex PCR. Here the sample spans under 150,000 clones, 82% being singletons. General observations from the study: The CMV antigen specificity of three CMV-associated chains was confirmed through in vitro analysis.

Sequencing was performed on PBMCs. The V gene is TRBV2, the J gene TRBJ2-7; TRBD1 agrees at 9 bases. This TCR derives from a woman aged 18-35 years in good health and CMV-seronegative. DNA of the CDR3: TGTGCCAGCAGTTTGGACAGGGGATTCTACGAGCAGTACTTC. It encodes CASSLDRGFYEQYF. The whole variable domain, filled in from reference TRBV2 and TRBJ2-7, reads EPEVTQTPSHQVTQMGQEVILRCVPISNHLYFYWYRQILGQKVEFLVSFYNNEISEKSEIFDDQFSVERPDGSNFTLKIRSTKLEDSAMYFCASSLDRGFYEQYFGPGTRLTVT.